A single T cell receptor (beta chain) is shown here with its context. The antigen is undetermined. Trimming removed 3 bases from V and 7 bases from J, with 10 bases in between. Germline-derived CDR1 and CDR2 are LGHDT and YNNKEL (reference sequence). The CDR3 spans 12 residues. This entry belongs to a study of Ad26.COV2.S vaccination and SARS-CoV-2 variants. About the study: Trial arm assignment for the donor was COV1001 Ad26.COV2.S. Findings of the study overall: TCR breadth and depth estimates may have understated total T cell responses. Vaccinees displayed broader spike-specific TCR repertoires than placebo recipients.

Some clones are missing from TCRdb's copy, which holds only in-frame ones; the method was immunoSEQ multiplex PCR. The profile shows roughly 240,000 clones, approximately 90% of them singletons. The treatment was: around 19 received Ad26.COV2.S at low or high dose, single or two shots; 5 received placebo; per-sample allocation not given. At day 63 after the first vaccine or placebo injection, samples were drawn. V and J are TRBV3-1 (or the pseudogene TRBV3-2) and TRBJ2-7; D uncertain. Material: peripheral blood, obtained in a trial of Ad26.COV2.S vaccine versus placebo. The source is a person between 18 and 65 years old who received the Ad26.COV2.S COVID-19 vaccine or a placebo. The CDR3 protein is CASSQVASEQYF. The DNA for the CDR3 is TGTGCCAGCAGCCAGGTTGCCAGTGAGCAGTACTTC.